One and the same sample provided the 24 T cell receptor beta chains below, sequenced in a study of yellow fever vaccine responses in identical twins. TCRdb reprocessed the RT-PCR reads via MiXCR and lists one record per CDR3 protein. This repertoire shows thousands of distinct CDR3 sequences, over 75% found once; its top ten account for approximately 2.8%. The starting material was T cells from blood (PBMCs), unsorted or a sorted subset (not recorded which), obtained before or after yellow fever vaccination (not recorded which). The receptors originated from a woman between 18 and 30 years old who received the yellow fever vaccine.

The rearrangement uses TRBV20-1 and TRBJ1-1; D is unclear. The germline CDR1 and CDR2 sequences are DFQATT and SNEGSKA (reference sequence). This CDR3 is 12 amino acids long. V dropped 3 bases and J dropped 6 bases, with 11 bases sitting between them. The CDR3 spells CSASPGLAEAFF. CDR3 sequence (DNA): TGCAGTGCTAGTCCCGGTTTGGCTGAAGCTTTCTTT.

This chain connects TRBV20-1 to TRBJ2-1, with TRBD2 matching over 8 bases. The germline V gene has CDR1 DFQATT and CDR2 SNEGSKA (reference sequence). Trimming removed 3 bases from V and 0 bases from J; junction bases left unmatched: 4. This CDR3 region has 15 residues. The CDR3 sequence: CSASRRGASYNEQFF. DNA of the CDR3: TGCAGTGCTAGCCGGCGGGGGGCCTCCTACAATGAGCAGTTCTTC.

This clonotype was found a few times. The chain joins TRBV20-1 to TRBJ1-1; no definite D call. This CDR3 is built from 15 residues. From germline, CDR1 is DFQATT and CDR2 SNEGSKA (reference sequence). Trimming took 0 bases from V and 2 from J, leaving 13 bases between them. CDR3 DNA sequence: TGCAGTGCTAGAGATCGAAGAGCGGGAAACACTGAAGCTTTCTTT. The encoded protein is CSARDRRAGNTEAFF.

The rearrangement joins TRBV20-1 to TRBJ1-5, with D unresolved. Per germline, CDR1 DFQATT and CDR2 SNEGSKA (reference sequence). Trimming left V 3 bases short and J 0 bases short, with 3 bases between. CDR3 length equals 12 residues. CDR3 DNA sequence: TGCAGTGCTAGGTATAGCAATCAGCCCCAGCATTTT. The encoded protein is CSARYSNQPQHF.

The gene calls are TRBV2 and TRBJ1-1; 8 bases agree with TRBD1. The CDR3 loop spans 15 amino acids. Germline loops: CDR1 SNHLY, CDR2 FYNNEI. V was clipped by 4 bases and J by 4 bases; unmatched bases: 8. CDR3 coding DNA: TGTGCCAGCAGTGTATCCCCACAGGGGGGCACTGAAGCTTTCTTT. Its protein is CASSVSPQGGTEAFF.

The V call is TRBV6-2 or TRBV6-3, the J call TRBJ1-6, with D unresolved. Trimming shortened V by 8 bases and J by 1 base, and 0 bases separated the two germline ends. The CDR3 totals 11 residues. Germline values: CDR1 MNHEY, CDR2 SVGEGT. In nucleotides, the CDR3 is TGTGCCAGCTCCTATAATTCACCCCTCCACTTT. This sequence encodes CASSYNSPLHF.

The rearrangement uses TRBV5-1 and TRBJ2-1; D is unclear. Trimming left V 0 bases short and J 1 base short, with 5 bases between. The CDR3 is made up of 14 amino acids. Germline V lookup: CDR1 SGHRS, CDR2 YFSETQ. CDR3 amino acids: CASSLVPSYNEQFF. CDR3 coding DNA: TGCGCCAGCAGCTTGGTCCCTTCCTACAATGAGCAGTTCTTC. Full variable domain (remainder filled in from reference TRBV5-1 and TRBJ2-1): KAGVTQTPRYLIKTRGQQVTLSCSPISGHRSVSWYQQTPGQGLQFLFEYFSETQRNKGNFPGRFSGRQFSNSRSEMNVSTLELGDSALYLCASSLVPSYNEQFFGPGTRLTVL.

This clonotype was recorded only once. This rearrangement joins TRBV24-1 to TRBJ2-3, with TRBD1 matching over 10 bases. This CDR3 comprises 16 residues. V trimming: 5 bases; J trimming: 2 bases; junction bases outside the gene matches: 6. Germline values: CDR1 KGHDR, CDR2 SFDVKD. The CDR3 loop reads CATSGTGGSTTDTQYF. The CDR3 coding sequence is TGTGCCACCAGTGGGACAGGGGGTTCGACCACAGATACGCAGTATTTT.

The V and J genes are TRBV10-1 and TRBJ2-7; D is unclear. The CDR3 covers 12 residues. The germline CDR1 and CDR2 sequences are WNHNN and SYGVQD (reference sequence). V lost 0 bases and J lost 4, with 4 bases in between. This chain's CDR3 is CASSESSYEQYF. The CDR3 bases are TGCGCCAGCAGTGAGTCTAGTTACGAGCAGTACTTC.

This chain uses TRBV10-1 with TRBJ1-2, with D possibly TRBD1 on 5 matching bases. V was clipped by 4 bases and J by 2 bases, with 11 bases between them. The CDR3 runs 14 residues. Germline lookup yields CDR1 WNHNN and CDR2 SYGVQD (reference sequence). CDR3 DNA sequence: TGCGCCAGCAGTGGTGGAAAGGGGAACTATGGCTACACCTTC. Amino acid sequence: CASSGGKGNYGYTF.

This clonotype was recorded only once. The chain uses TRBV29-1 and TRBJ2-2; D unresolved. The germline V gene encodes CDR1 SQVTM and CDR2 ANQGSEA. CDR3 length: 13 residues. V was pared by 4 bases and J by 7 bases, with 13 bases between. CDR3 loop: CSVGLYTYGELFF. The CDR3 DNA reads as TGCAGCGTTGGTCTTTACACCTACGGGGAGCTGTTTTTT.

CDR3 amino acids: CATRGGRGTEAFF. The DNA of the CDR3 is TGTGCCACCCGGGGGGGCCGCGGCACTGAAGCTTTCTTT. This sequence joins TRBV10-3 and TRBJ1-1, with D maybe TRBD1 (6 bases). Germline V gene sequence: CDR1 ENHRY, CDR2 SYGVKD. This CDR3 comprises 13 residues. The V and J ends lost 10 bases and 4 bases respectively, with 16 bases between them.

The chain carries TRBV10-3 and TRBJ1-1; tentative D call: TRBD1 (5 bases). Germline V gene data show CDR1 as ENHRY and CDR2 as SYGVKD. This CDR3 is 16 amino acids long. Trimming pared 6 bases from V and 1 base from J, leaving 18 bases between. CDR3 in amino acids: CAISGFGQGSNTEAFF. CDR3 in DNA: TGTGCCATCAGCGGGTTTGGTCAGGGCTCGAACACTGAAGCTTTCTTT.

This clonotype was recorded once. The chain uses TRBV20-1 and TRBJ1-1; D remains ambiguous. Trimming left V 6 bases short and J 1 base short, with 12 bases between. This CDR3 is built from 13 residues. CDR1 and CDR2 from the germline V gene are DFQATT and SNEGSKA (reference sequence). For the CDR3, the DNA is TGCAGTGCAAGGGAGGGAGGGAACACTGAAGCTTTCTTT. It translates to CSAREGGNTEAFF.

This clonotype was observed a few times. V is TRBV13 and J is TRBJ2-1; D gene unclear. The CDR3 is 11 residues long. The V gene lost 5 bases and the J gene lost 3 bases, with 2 bases spanning the gap. Germline V gene data show CDR1 as PRHDT and CDR2 as FYEKMQ (reference sequence). Here the CDR3 DNA reads TGTGCCAGCAGCGACTACAATGAGCAGTTCTTC. This gives the protein CASSDYNEQFF.

This chain connects TRBV3-1 to TRBJ1-5; weak D call: TRBD1 (5 bases). V was pared by 0 bases and J by 4 bases, with 10 bases between. The CDR3 spans 15 residues. Germline V lookup: CDR1 LGHDT, CDR2 YNNKEL (reference sequence). The CDR3 DNA reads as TGTGCCAGCAGCCAAGATATCCGGGGGAATCAGCCCCAGCATTTT. Translated, it gives CASSQDIRGNQPQHF.

This chain joins TRBV4-2 and TRBJ2-1, with 7 bases identical to TRBD1. J lost 2 bases, V lost 5 bases, and 6 bases had no gene match. This CDR3 comprises 15 residues. Germline CDR1 is LGHNA and CDR2 is YNFKEQ. The CDR3 loop reads CASSEGQITYNEQFF. In DNA form, the CDR3 reads TGTGCCAGCAGCGAGGGACAGATAACCTACAATGAGCAGTTCTTC.

On this clonotype: At one end the junction does not follow the germline gene, possibly because of a read error. The chain links TRBV6-5 to TRBJ1-4; unclear D gene. The CDR3 is made up of 13 amino acids. The V gene's germline CDR1 is MNHEY and CDR2 SVGAGI. Here the CDR3 DNA reads TGTGCCAGCAGTTACACTTCCAATGGAAAACTGTTTTTT. It specifies CASSYTSNGKLFF.

This rearrangement joins TRBV3-1 to TRBJ2-2; the D gene could be TRBD1 or TRBD2 (5 bases each). The length of the CDR3 is 15 residues. From germline, CDR1 is LGHDT and CDR2 YNNKEL (reference sequence). V was cut by 4 bases and J by 2 bases, with 11 bases left in between. The CDR3 DNA is TGTGCCAGCAGCCGGGGGTCGGCTAACACCGGGGAGCTGTTTTTT. Translated: CASSRGSANTGELFF. The complete variable domain, with remaining parts taken from reference TRBV3-1 and TRBJ2-2, reads DTAVSQTPKYLVTQMGNDKSIKCEQNLGHDTMYWYKQDSKKFLKIMFSYNNKELIINETVPNRFSPKSPDKAHLNLHINSLELGDSAVYFCASSRGSANTGELFFGEGSRLTVL.

V usage is TRBV20-1 and J usage is TRBJ2-5, with D perhaps TRBD1 or TRBD2 (5 bases each). From germline, CDR1 is DFQATT and CDR2 SNEGSKA (reference sequence). The V and J ends lost 1 base and 1 base respectively, with 13 bases between them. The CDR3 spans 15 residues. The CDR3 reads CSARAGTETQETQYF. The CDR3 DNA sequence: TGCAGTGCTAGAGCCGGGACCGAAACCCAAGAGACCCAGTACTTC.

The V and J genes are TRBV28 and TRBJ1-1; D gene uncertain. Looked up from germline, CDR1 is MDHEN and CDR2 is SYDVKM. Trimming removed 7 bases from V and 4 bases from J, with 16 bases in between. This CDR3 has 14 amino acids. CDR3 amino acids: CASTLLLVATEAFF. CDR3 sequence (DNA): TGTGCCAGCACCCTACTCCTAGTGGCCACTGAAGCTTTCTTT.

V gene TRBV2 combines with J gene TRBJ2-2; D unresolved. The CDR3 contains 13 residues. V lost 5 bases, J lost 7 bases, and 11 bases lay in between. CDR1 and CDR2 from the germline V gene are SNHLY and FYNNEI. DNA for the CDR3: TGTGCCAGCAGTAAGGAGTACGACGGGGAGCTGTTTTTT. Amino acids: CASSKEYDGELFF.

This rearrangement joins TRBV5-1 to TRBJ1-1; D gene unclear. Trimming took off 0 bases at V and 4 bases at J, with 4 bases between the two ends. The CDR3 has 12 residues. The V gene's germline CDR1 is SGHRS and CDR2 YFSETQ. The chain's CDR3 is CASSLVSTEAFF. The CDR3 DNA follows: TGCGCCAGCAGCTTGGTTAGCACTGAAGCTTTCTTT.

V usage is TRBV5-4 and J usage is TRBJ2-1; TRBD1 matches 7 bases. Germline trimming cut 0 bases from V and 9 bases from J; bases unmatched to any gene: 3. CDR3 length: 13 amino acids. Per germline, CDR1 SGHNT and CDR2 YYREEE (reference sequence). The CDR3 sequence is CASSLDRGGEQFF. As DNA, the CDR3 is TGTGCCAGCAGCTTGGACAGGGGTGGTGAGCAGTTCTTC.